This TCR beta chain stems from a study of metastatic and nonmetastatic thyroid tumors. The CDR3 covers 14 residues. V shed 2 bases and J shed 0 bases, with 4 bases lying between them. Germline assignment: CDR1 KGHSH and CDR2 LQKENI. This clone was counted at least ten times. TCRdb re-called the PCR reads through MiXCR. The profile shows roughly 83,000 clones, about 15% of them singletons. There were no patients who had received any treatment before thyroid surgery. V usage is TRBV18 and J usage is TRBJ1-4; D not resolved. The origin of this receptor is a female donor with papillary thyroid cancer or a benign thyroid nodule (not recorded which). Some clones in this sample may be carry-over from other donors' samples. The sequencing input was blood. The CDR3 protein is CASSPETTNEKLFF. DNA of the CDR3: TGTGCCAGCTCACCAGAGACAACTAATGAAAAACTGTTTTTT.